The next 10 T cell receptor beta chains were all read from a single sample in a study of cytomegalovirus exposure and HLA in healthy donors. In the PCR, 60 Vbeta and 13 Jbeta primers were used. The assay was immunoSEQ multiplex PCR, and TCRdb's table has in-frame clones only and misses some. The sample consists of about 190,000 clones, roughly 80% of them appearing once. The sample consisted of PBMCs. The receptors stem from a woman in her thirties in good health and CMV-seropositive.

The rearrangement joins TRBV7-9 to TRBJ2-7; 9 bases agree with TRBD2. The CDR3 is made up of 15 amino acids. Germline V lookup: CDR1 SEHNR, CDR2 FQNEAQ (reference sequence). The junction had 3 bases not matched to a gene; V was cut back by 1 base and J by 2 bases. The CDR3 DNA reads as TGTGCCAGCAGCTTAGTGGCGGGAGGGACCTACGAGCAGTACTTC. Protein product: CASSLVAGGTYEQYF.

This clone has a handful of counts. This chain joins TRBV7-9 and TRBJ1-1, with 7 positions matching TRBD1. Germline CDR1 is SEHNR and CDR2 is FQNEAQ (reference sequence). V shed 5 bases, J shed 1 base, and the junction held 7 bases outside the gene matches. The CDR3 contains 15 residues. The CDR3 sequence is CASSEGAITNTEAFF. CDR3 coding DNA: TGTGCCAGCAGCGAGGGGGCCATTACGAACACTGAAGCTTTCTTT.

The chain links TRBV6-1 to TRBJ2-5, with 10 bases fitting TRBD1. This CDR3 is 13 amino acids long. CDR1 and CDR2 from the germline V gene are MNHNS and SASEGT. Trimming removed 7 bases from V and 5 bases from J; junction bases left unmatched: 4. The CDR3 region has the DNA TGTGCCAGCAAGACAGGGGGCCTGGAGACCCAGTACTTC. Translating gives CASKTGGLETQYF.

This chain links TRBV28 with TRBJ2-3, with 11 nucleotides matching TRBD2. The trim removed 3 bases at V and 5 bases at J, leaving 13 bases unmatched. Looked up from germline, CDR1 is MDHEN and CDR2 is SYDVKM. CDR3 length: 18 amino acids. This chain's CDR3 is CASSFYILSSGGRDTQYF. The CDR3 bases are TGTGCCAGCAGTTTTTACATTTTGTCTAGCGGGGGGAGAGATACGCAGTATTTT.

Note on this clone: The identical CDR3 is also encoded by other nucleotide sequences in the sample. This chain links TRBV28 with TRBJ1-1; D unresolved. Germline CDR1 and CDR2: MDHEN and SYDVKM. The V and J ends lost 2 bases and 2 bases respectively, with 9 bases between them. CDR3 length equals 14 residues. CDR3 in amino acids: CASSLVRGNTEAFF. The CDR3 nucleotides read TGTGCCAGCAGTTTAGTGCGGGGTAACACTGAAGCTTTCTTT.

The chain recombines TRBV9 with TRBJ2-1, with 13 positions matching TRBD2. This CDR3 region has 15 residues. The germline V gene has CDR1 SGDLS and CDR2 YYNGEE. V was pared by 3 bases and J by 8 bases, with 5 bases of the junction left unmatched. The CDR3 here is CASSGLAGGRDEQFF. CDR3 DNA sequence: TGTGCCAGCAGCGGACTAGCGGGAGGACGCGATGAGCAGTTCTTC.

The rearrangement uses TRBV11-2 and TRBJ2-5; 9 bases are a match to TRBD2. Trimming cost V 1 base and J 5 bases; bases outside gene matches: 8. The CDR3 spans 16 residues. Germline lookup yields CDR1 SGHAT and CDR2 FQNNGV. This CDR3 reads CASSLGDSGRGETQYF. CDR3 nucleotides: TGTGCCAGCAGCTTAGGGGATAGCGGGAGAGGGGAGACCCAGTACTTC.

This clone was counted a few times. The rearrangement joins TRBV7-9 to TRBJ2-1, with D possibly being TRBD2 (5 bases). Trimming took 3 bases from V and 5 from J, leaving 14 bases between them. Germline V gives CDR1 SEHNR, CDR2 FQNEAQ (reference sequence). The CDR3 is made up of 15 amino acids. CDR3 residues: CASSFWTGPNNEQFF. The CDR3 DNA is TGTGCCAGCAGCTTCTGGACTGGACCTAACAATGAGCAGTTCTTC.

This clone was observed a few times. CDR3 amino acids: CASSLGQGPPQNTEAFF. The DNA of the CDR3 is TGCGCCAGCAGCTTGGGACAGGGGCCACCCCAGAACACTGAAGCTTTCTTT. The chain joins TRBV5-1 to TRBJ1-1, with 8 bases that match TRBD1. The V segment lost 0 bases and the J segment 1 base; nucleotides outside the gene matches: 8. This CDR3 has 17 amino acids. Germline-derived CDR1 and CDR2 are SGHRS and YFSETQ.

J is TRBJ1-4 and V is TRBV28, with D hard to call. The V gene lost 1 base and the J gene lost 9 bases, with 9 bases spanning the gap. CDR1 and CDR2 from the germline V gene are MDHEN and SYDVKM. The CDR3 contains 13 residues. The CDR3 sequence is CASSLLQAQKLFF. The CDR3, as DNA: TGTGCCAGCAGTTTATTGCAGGCCCAAAAACTGTTTTTT. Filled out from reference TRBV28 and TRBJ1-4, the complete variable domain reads DVKVTQSSRYLVKRTGEKVFLECVQDMDHENMFWYRQDPGLGLRLIYFSYDVKMKEKGDIPEGYSVSREKKERFSLILESASTNQTSMYLCASSLLQAQKLFFGSGTQLSVL.